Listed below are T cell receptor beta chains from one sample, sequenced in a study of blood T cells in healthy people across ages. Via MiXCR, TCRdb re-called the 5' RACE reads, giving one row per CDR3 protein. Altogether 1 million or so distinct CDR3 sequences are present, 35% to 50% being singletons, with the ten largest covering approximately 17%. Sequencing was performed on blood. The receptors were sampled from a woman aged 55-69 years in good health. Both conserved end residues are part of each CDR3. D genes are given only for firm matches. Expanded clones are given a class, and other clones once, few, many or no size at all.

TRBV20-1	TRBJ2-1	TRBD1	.	CSASLTGGINEQFF	TGCAGTGCTAGTTTGACAGGGGGCATCAATGAGCAGTTCTTC
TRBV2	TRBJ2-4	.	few	CASSGLRGPISKNIQYF	TGTGCCAGCAGTGGCCTTCGGGGACCTATTTCCAAAAACATTCAGTACTTC
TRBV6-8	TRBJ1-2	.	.	CASRREPHGYTF	TGTGCCAGCAGGAGGGAACCCCATGGCTACACCTTC
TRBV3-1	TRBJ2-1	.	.	CASSPEGLRSYNEQFF	TGCGCCAGCAGCCCAGAAGGCTTGCGCTCCTACAATGAGCAGTTCTTC
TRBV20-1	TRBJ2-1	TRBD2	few	CSARDKGLAGGPRIYEQFF	TGCAGTGCTAGAGATAAGGGACTAGCGGGAGGGCCAAGGATCTATGAGCAGTTCTTC
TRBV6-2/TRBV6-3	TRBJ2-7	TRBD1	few	CATRDRVEEQYF	TGTGCCACCCGGGACAGGGTTGAAGAGCAGTACTTC
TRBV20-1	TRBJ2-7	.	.	CSARGRGVYEQYF	TGCAGTGCTCGGGGAAGAGGGGTCTACGAGCAGTACTTC
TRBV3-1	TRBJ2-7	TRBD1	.	CASSPYRGQGEQYF	TGTGCCAGCAGCCCGTACAGGGGGCAAGGGGAGCAGTACTTC
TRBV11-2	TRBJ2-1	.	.	CASSLDQRYNEQFF	TGTGCCAGCAGCCTCGACCAGCGTTACAATGAGCAGTTCTTC
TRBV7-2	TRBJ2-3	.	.	CASSSPEMAQYF	TGTGCCAGCAGCTCCCCGGAGATGGCGCAGTATTTT
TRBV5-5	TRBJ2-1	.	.	CASSLSASNEQFF	TGTGCCAGCAGCTTGTCCGCTAGTAATGAGCAGTTCTTC
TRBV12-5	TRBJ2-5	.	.	CASGFSNEQYF	TGTGCTAGTGGTTTCAGCAATGAGCAGTACTTC
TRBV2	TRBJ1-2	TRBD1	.	CASRTPGQENYGYTF	TGTGCCAGCAGGACCCCGGGACAGGAGAACTATGGCTACACCTTC
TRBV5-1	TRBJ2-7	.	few	CASSLKGPLSHEQYF	TGCGCCAGCAGCTTGAAAGGACCGCTTTCCCACGAGCAGTACTTC
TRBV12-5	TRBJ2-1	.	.	CASGSRDGETQFF	TGTGCTAGTGGTTCCCGCGACGGGGAGACCCAGTTCTTC
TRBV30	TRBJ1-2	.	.	CAWSGAVYGYTF	TGTGCCTGGAGTGGTGCGGTTTATGGCTACACCTTC
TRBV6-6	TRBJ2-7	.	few	CASSMGLHEQYF	TGTGCCAGCAGCATGGGGTTGCACGAGCAGTACTTC
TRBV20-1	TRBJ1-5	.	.	CSARDPSRNQPQHF	TGCAGTGCTAGAGATCCGTCCCGCAATCAGCCCCAGCATTTT
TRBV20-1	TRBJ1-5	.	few	CSARDKRDPGNQPQHF	TGCAGTGCTAGAGATAAGAGAGACCCAGGCAATCAGCCCCAGCATTTT
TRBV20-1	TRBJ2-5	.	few	CSAGPKQETQYF	TGCAGTGCTGGACCGAAACAAGAGACCCAGTACTTC
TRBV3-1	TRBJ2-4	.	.	CASSQDIQGNIQYF	TGTGCCAGCAGCCAAGATATACAGGGAAACATTCAGTACTTC
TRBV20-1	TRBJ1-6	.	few	CSASPRPYNSPLHF	TGCAGTGCTAGTCCCAGGCCCTATAATTCACCCCTCCACTTT
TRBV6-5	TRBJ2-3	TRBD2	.	CASRASGRGSDTQYF	TGTGCCAGCAGAGCTAGCGGGAGGGGCTCTGATACGCAGTATTTT
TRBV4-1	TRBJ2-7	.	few	CASSQESVGSKASEQYF	TGCGCCAGCAGCCAAGAGAGCGTCGGCAGTAAGGCGTCCGAGCAGTACTTC
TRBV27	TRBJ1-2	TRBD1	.	CASSFDRDNYGYTF	TGTGCCAGCAGTTTCGACAGGGATAACTATGGCTACACCTTC
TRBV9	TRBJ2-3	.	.	CASSAGGGGHGDTQYF	TGTGCCAGCAGCGCCGGGGGAGGGGGGCATGGAGATACGCAGTATTTT
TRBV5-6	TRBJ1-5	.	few	CASSFTREQPQHF	TGTGCCAGCAGCTTTACTAGAGAGCAGCCCCAGCATTTT
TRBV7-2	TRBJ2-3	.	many	CASSLLTVDTQYF	TGTGCCAGCAGCTTGCTGACAGTTGATACGCAGTATTTT
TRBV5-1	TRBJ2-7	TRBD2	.	CASSSGTSGILRLEQYF	TGCGCCAGCAGCTCCGGGACTAGCGGGATCCTACGATTGGAGCAGTACTTC
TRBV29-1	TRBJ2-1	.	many	CSSRTGTYGEQFF	TGCAGCAGTCGGACGGGGACCTATGGTGAGCAGTTCTTC
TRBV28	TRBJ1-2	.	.	CASSFPPYGYTF	TGTGCCAGCAGTTTTCCACCCTATGGCTACACCTTC
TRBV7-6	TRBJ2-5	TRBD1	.	CASSSGQGYVEQYF	TGTGCCAGCAGCTCGGGACAGGGTTACGTTGAGCAGTACTTC
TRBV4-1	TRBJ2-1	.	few	CASSQELGGPNEQFF	TGCGCCAGCAGCCAAGAGCTTGGCGGACCCAACGAGCAGTTCTTC
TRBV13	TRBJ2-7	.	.	CASSLEGDYEQYF	TGTGCCAGCAGCTTAGAGGGAGATTACGAGCAGTACTTC
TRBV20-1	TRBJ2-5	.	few	CSARSPGAKETQYF	TGCAGTGCACGTTCCCCCGGGGCAAAAGAGACCCAGTACTTC
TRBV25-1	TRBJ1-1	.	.	CASSDGWNTEAFF	TGTGCCAGCAGTGACGGCTGGAACACTGAAGCTTTCTTT
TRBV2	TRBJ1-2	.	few	CASSGTDNYGYTF	TGTGCCAGCAGTGGAACAGATAACTATGGCTACACCTTC
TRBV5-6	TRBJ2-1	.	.	CASSLGILAGMWYNEQFF	TGTGCCAGCAGCTTGGGCATTCTTGCGGGAATGTGGTACAATGAGCAGTTCTTC
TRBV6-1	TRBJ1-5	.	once	CASSEAGGPRQPQHF	TGTGCCAGCAGTGAAGCCGGGGGCCCTCGGCAGCCCCAGCATTTT
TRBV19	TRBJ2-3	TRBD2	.	CASSILPSGTTDTQYF	TGTGCCAGTAGTATCCTTCCTAGCGGGACCACAGATACGCAGTATTTT
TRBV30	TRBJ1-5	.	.	CAWSVFNFRGHQPQHF	TGTGCCTGGAGTGTCTTCAACTTCAGGGGTCATCAGCCCCAGCATTTT
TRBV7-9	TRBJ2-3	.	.	CASSRYGDTPTDTQYF	TGTGCCAGCAGCCGCTACGGGGACACCCCCACAGATACGCAGTATTTT
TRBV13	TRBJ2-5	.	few	CASSLGRSGGQTQYF	TGTGCCAGCAGCTTAGGCCGGAGTGGGGGGCAGACCCAGTACTTC
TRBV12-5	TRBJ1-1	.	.	CASGLKQGTAEAFF	TGTGCTAGTGGTTTAAAACAGGGAACGGCTGAAGCTTTCTTT
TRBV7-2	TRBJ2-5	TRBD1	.	CASERGRETQYF	TGTGCCAGCGAGAGGGGGCGAGAGACCCAGTACTTC
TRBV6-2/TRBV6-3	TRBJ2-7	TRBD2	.	CASSDPTSGRSYEQYF	TGTGCCAGCAGTGACCCAACTAGCGGGAGGTCCTACGAGCAGTACTTC
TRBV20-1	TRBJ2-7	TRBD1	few	CSAETGTEHYEQYF	TGCAGTGCCGAAACCGGGACAGAACACTACGAGCAGTACTTC
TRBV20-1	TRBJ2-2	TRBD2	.	CSASARGRAPDIRTGELFF	TGCAGTGCTAGCGCTCGCGGGAGGGCACCCGATATACGAACCGGGGAGCTGTTTTTT
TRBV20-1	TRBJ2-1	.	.	CSASSRPEQFF	TGCAGTGCTAGTTCGAGACCGGAGCAGTTCTTC
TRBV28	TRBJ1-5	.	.	CASSPRGVGNQPQHF	TGTGCCAGCAGCCCGAGAGGGGTGGGGAATCAGCCCCAGCATTTT
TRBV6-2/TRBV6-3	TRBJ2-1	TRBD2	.	CASSYAGGRSYNEQFF	TGTGCCAGCAGTTACGCCGGCGGGAGATCGTACAATGAGCAGTTCTTC
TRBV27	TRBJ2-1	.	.	CASTGPLGLEQFF	TGTGCCAGCACTGGGCCCCTCGGGCTTGAGCAGTTCTTC
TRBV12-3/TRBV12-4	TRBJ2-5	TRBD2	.	CASSPSGSGKGEQYF	TGTGCCAGCAGTCCTAGCGGGAGCGGGAAGGGTGAGCAGTACTTC
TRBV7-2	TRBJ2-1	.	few	CASSLAGQAYNEQFF	TGTGCCAGCAGCTTAGCGGGACAAGCCTACAATGAGCAGTTCTTC
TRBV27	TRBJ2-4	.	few	CASSLGGTNIQYF	TGTGCCAGCAGTTTAGGAGGTACCAACATTCAGTACTTC
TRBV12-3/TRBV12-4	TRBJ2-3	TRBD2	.	CASSFHPASGRVADTQYF	TGTGCCAGCAGTTTTCACCCGGCTAGCGGGAGGGTCGCAGATACGCAGTATTTT
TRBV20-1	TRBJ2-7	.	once	CSVGTPAHYEQYF	TGCAGCGTAGGGACTCCGGCCCACTACGAGCAGTACTTC
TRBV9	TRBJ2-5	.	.	CASSVDGVTETQYF	TGTGCCAGCAGCGTAGACGGGGTCACAGAGACCCAGTACTTC
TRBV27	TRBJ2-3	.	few	CASSHLRTWAQDTDTQYF	TGTGCCAGCAGTCACCTACGAACATGGGCGCAAGACACAGATACGCAGTATTTT